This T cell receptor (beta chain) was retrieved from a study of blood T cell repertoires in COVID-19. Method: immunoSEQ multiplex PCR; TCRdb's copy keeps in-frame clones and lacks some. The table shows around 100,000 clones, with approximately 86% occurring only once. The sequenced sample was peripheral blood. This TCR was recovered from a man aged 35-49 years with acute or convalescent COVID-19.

The CDR3 is CASSPGGSYEQYF. In DNA, the CDR3 is TGTGCCAGCAGCCCCGGCGGGAGTTACGAGCAGTACTTC. This sequence joins TRBV7-9 and TRBJ2-7; TRBD2 matches 7 bases. V lost 5 bases and J lost 4; bases outside the gene matches: 5. CDR3 size: 13 residues. Germline CDR1 SEHNR, CDR2 FQNEAQ (reference sequence).